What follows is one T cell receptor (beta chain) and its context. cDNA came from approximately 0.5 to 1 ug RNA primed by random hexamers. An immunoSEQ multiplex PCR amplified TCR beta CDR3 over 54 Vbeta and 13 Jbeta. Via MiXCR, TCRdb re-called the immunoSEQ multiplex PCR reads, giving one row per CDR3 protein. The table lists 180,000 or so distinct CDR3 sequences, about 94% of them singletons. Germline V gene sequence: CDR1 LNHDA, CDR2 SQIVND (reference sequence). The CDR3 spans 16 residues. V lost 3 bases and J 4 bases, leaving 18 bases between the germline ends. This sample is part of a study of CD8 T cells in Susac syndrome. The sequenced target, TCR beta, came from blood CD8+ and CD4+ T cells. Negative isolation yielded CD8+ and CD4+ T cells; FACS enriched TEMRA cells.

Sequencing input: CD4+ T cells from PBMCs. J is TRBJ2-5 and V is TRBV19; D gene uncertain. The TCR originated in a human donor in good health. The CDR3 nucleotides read TGTGCCAGTAGTATCAGATCCGCAGTTGAACGAGAGACCCAGTACTTC. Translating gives CASSIRSAVERETQYF.